One sample yielded the 31 T cell receptor beta chains listed below, sequenced in a study of human T cells and chemical hapten exposure. From the RACE reads, TCRdb called clonotypes with MiXCR, one entry per CDR3 protein. The table shows approximately 370,000 distinct CDR3 sequences, with 5.5% occurring only once. Time point reported: pre-sensitization, week 0. Treatment given: therapeutic diphenylcyclopropenone sensitization with weekly scalp DPC. The sequenced sample was whole blood, obtained in connection with sensitization to the hapten diphenylcyclopropenone (DPC). These receptors were obtained from a woman between 18 and 30 years old with alopecia areata. Some clones in this sample may be carry-over from other donors' samples.

This clonotype was seen a few times. The gene calls are TRBV6-1 and TRBJ1-5; 8 bases agree with TRBD1. V lost 2 bases and J lost 6; bases outside the gene matches: 3. This CDR3 contains 14 residues. The germline CDR1 and CDR2 sequences are MNHNS and SASEGT. CDR3 in DNA: TGTGCCAGCAGTGAACAGGGGGCCGTTCAGCCCCAGCATTTT. Protein: CASSEQGAVQPQHF.

This chain links TRBV25-1 with TRBJ2-3; D possibly corresponds to TRBD2 (6 bases). Trimming removed 1 base from V and 3 bases from J, with 11 bases in between. The CDR3 has 15 residues. CDR1 MGHDK and CDR2 SYGVNS come from the germline V gene. The CDR3 nucleotides read TGTGCCAGCAGTGAATTTGGGGAGGCAACAGATACGCAGTATTTT. This gives the protein CASSEFGEATDTQYF.

This rearrangement joins TRBV6-5 to TRBJ1-1; 8 bases align to TRBD1. J lost 4 bases, V lost 3 bases, and 13 bases had no gene match. Germline assignment: CDR1 MNHEY and CDR2 SVGAGI. The CDR3 is 17 amino acids. The CDR3 sequence is CASSYDWTGYYGTEAFF. The CDR3, as DNA: TGTGCCAGCAGTTATGACTGGACAGGGTATTATGGCACTGAAGCTTTCTTT.

This clonotype was recorded a few times. The germline gene is not matched at one end of the junction; a read error may be the cause. This chain links TRBV4-3 with TRBJ2-1; D might be TRBD2 (6 bases). Germline V gene data show CDR1 as LGHNA and CDR2 as YSLEER. The CDR3 extends over 13 amino acids. CDR3 sequence: CASSQTSYDEQFF. The CDR3, as DNA: TGCGCCAGCAGCCAAACTAGCTACGATGAGCAGTTCTTC.

The chain uses TRBV28 and TRBJ1-1; no definite D call. Per germline, CDR1 MDHEN and CDR2 SYDVKM. V was trimmed by 5 bases and J by 7 bases, leaving 8 bases between them. CDR3 size: 11 residues. The CDR3: CASSLDLEAFF. The DNA of the CDR3 is TGTGCCAGCAGTCTTGATCTTGAAGCTTTCTTT. The variable domain in full, completed from reference TRBV28 and TRBJ1-1, reads DVKVTQSSRYLVKRTGEKVFLECVQDMDHENMFWYRQDPGLGLRLIYFSYDVKMKEKGDIPEGYSVSREKKERFSLILESASTNQTSMYLCASSLDLEAFFGQGTRLTVV.

This clonotype occurred many times. The V and J genes are TRBV6-2 or TRBV6-3 and TRBJ2-7, with D perhaps matching TRBD2 (6 bases). This CDR3 is 14 amino acids long. The V end was cut by 0 bases, the J end by 6 bases, with 12 bases between. Germline V CDR1 and CDR2: MNHEY, SVGEGT. This chain's CDR3 is CASSYSQEGGEQYF. The CDR3, as DNA: TGTGCCAGCAGTTACTCTCAGGAGGGCGGCGAGCAGTACTTC.

CDR3 loop: CASSSDYLNEQFF. CDR3 coding DNA: TGTGCCAGCAGCTCCGACTACCTCAATGAGCAGTTCTTC. The chain has TRBV11-2 and TRBJ2-1; TRBD2 might be the D (5 bases). V lost 4 bases to trimming and J lost 6 bases, with 10 bases between them. This CDR3 comprises 13 residues. Looked up from germline, CDR1 is SGHAT and CDR2 is FQNNGV.

This clonotype was counted ten times or more. The V and J genes are TRBV28 and TRBJ1-4; a weak D match, TRBD1 (5 bases). V dropped 5 bases and J dropped 8 bases, with 21 bases sitting between them. Germline-derived CDR1 and CDR2 are MDHEN and SYDVKM. The CDR3 runs 16 residues. The CDR3: CASSTSLGGLEEKLFF. For the CDR3, the DNA is TGTGCCAGCAGTACCTCCCTCGGGGGTTTGGAGGAAAAACTGTTTTTT.

For this clonotype: The junction shows a germline mismatch at one end, possibly a read error. The CDR3 here is CATSPPLKELFF. Here the CDR3 DNA reads TGTGCCACCTCACCACCCCTCAAAGAGCTGTTTTTT. This chain connects TRBV18 to TRBJ2-2, with D uncertain. Germline V CDR1 and CDR2: KGHSH, LQKENI. The length of the CDR3 is 12 residues. Using reference TRBV18 and TRBJ2-2 for the parts outside the CDR3, the full variable domain is NAGVMQNPRHLVRRRGQEARLRCSPMKGHSHVYWYRQLPEEGLKFMVYLQKENIIDESGMPKERFSAEFPKEGPSILRIQQVVRGDSAAYFCATSPPLKELFFGEGSRLTVL.

The rearrangement links TRBV12-3 or TRBV12-4 to TRBJ1-5, with unresolved D. The CDR3 extends over 15 amino acids. V was cut by 3 bases and J by 5 bases, with 14 bases left in between. This CDR3 reads CASSFFGRIDQPQHF. The CDR3, as DNA: TGTGCCAGCAGTTTCTTCGGGAGGATCGATCAGCCCCAGCATTTT.

A few counts support this clonotype. The CDR3 nucleotides are TGTGCCAGCAGCTTGGGGCCGAGCACCGGGGAGCTGTTTTTT. Translating gives CASSLGPSTGELFF. The chain uses TRBV5-5 and TRBJ2-2; D ambiguous. CDR1 and CDR2 (germline): SGHKS, YYEKEE (reference sequence). With 0 bases removed from V and 4 bases from J, the gap between germline ends came to 7 bases. The CDR3 spans 14 residues. Filled out from reference TRBV5-5 and TRBJ2-2, the complete variable domain reads DAGVTQSPTHLIKTRGQQVTLRCSPISGHKSVSWYQQVLGQGPQFIFQYYEKEERGRGNFPDRFSARQFPNYSSELNVNALLLGDSALYLCASSLGPSTGELFFGEGSRLTVL.

In this sample, this clonotype turned up many times. The V and J genes are TRBV20-1 and TRBJ2-6; the D gene is possibly TRBD1 (6 bases). This CDR3 is built from 16 residues. Trimming removed 1 base at V and 2 bases at J, with 12 bases between. Germline CDR1 reads DFQATT; CDR2 reads SNEGSKA (reference sequence). Written as DNA, the CDR3 is TGCAGTGCTAGAGGCTTGGGGGCGCCTGGGGCCAACGTCCTGACTTTC. Amino acids: CSARGLGAPGANVLTF.

This clonotype was counted at least ten times. V and J are TRBV5-1 and TRBJ1-1; no clear D. The germline V and J ends were trimmed by 0 bases and 1 base, with 7 bases remaining between them. From germline, CDR1 is SGHRS and CDR2 YFSETQ. The CDR3 is 14 residues long. The DNA for the CDR3 is TGCGCCAGCAGCTTGGGAGGAGCGAACACTGAAGCTTTCTTT. It encodes CASSLGGANTEAFF.

This chain links TRBV7-9 with TRBJ2-3, with D hard to call. Germline loops: CDR1 SEHNR, CDR2 FQNEAQ (reference sequence). Trimming left V 1 base short and J 2 bases short, with 7 bases between. This CDR3 has 14 residues. Written as DNA, the CDR3 is TGTGCCAGCAGCTTAGTTGGCAACACAGATACGCAGTATTTT. This gives the protein CASSLVGNTDTQYF.

This clonotype has at least ten counts. V is TRBV6-2 or TRBV6-3 and J is TRBJ2-6, with no clear D. This CDR3 is built from 17 residues. Germline loops: CDR1 MNHEY, CDR2 SVGEGT. V lost 7 bases to trimming and J lost 1 base, with 17 bases between them. CDR3 bases: TGTGCCAGCACCCCAAAGCAACAGATTTCTGGGGCCAACGTCCTGACTTTC. Protein sequence: CASTPKQQISGANVLTF.

The chain couples TRBV20-1 to TRBJ2-1; D unclear. Germline CDR1 DFQATT, CDR2 SNEGSKA (reference sequence). The CDR3 is 11 amino acids. DNA for the CDR3: TGCAGCGGCTATCAAAACAATGAGCAGTTCTTC. Translation gives CSGYQNNEQFF.

A word on this clonotype: A much larger clone lies a single base off, so this may be a read error. The genes are TRBV7-6 and TRBJ2-3, with unresolved D. Germline V CDR1 and CDR2: SGHVS, FNYEAQ. This CDR3 is built from 15 residues. The CDR3 loop reads CASTPQEITTDSQYF. As DNA, the CDR3 is TGTGCCAGCACTCCCCAGGAGATCACCACAGATTCGCAGTATTTT.

This clonotype was counted a few times. V is TRBV4-1 and J is TRBJ2-3; D is perhaps TRBD2 (7 bases). The CDR3 extends over 18 amino acids. The germline V and J ends were trimmed by 8 bases and 1 base, with 25 bases remaining between them. CDR1 MGHRA and CDR2 YSYEKL come from the germline V gene. The CDR3 reads CASSWGGRPKRGTDTQYF. CDR3 nucleotides: TGCGCCAGCTCTTGGGGGGGGCGCCCCAAGAGGGGCACAGATACGCAGTATTTT.

This clonotype was counted only a few times. The chain uses TRBV6-2 or TRBV6-3 and TRBJ2-3; D not resolved. V lost 4 bases and J lost 2, with 13 bases in between. CDR3 length: 15 amino acids. Germline lookup yields CDR1 MNHEY and CDR2 SVGEGT. The CDR3 DNA sequence: TGTGCCAGCAGTTCGCGGACCCCATACACAGATACGCAGTATTTT. Protein product: CASSSRTPYTDTQYF.

Here the CDR3 reads CATSVSLLLTNGYTF. Written as DNA, the CDR3 is TGTGCCACCAGTGTCTCCCTCTTGCTTACCAATGGCTACACCTTC. The genes are TRBV24-1 and TRBJ1-2; D remains unclear. The V end lost 5 bases, the J end lost 6 bases, and 18 bases lay between the germline ends. This CDR3 spans 15 amino acids. Germline V lookup: CDR1 KGHDR, CDR2 SFDVKD.

The table lists this clonotype with a few counts. J is TRBJ1-6 and V is TRBV6-5; D is ambiguous. The V gene lost 0 bases and the J gene lost 0 bases, with 9 bases spanning the gap. Germline V lookup: CDR1 MNHEY, CDR2 SVGAGI. The CDR3 sequence is 17 residues long. The CDR3 sequence is CASSYSKISSYNSPLHF. The CDR3 nucleotides are TGTGCCAGCAGTTACTCGAAGATAAGCTCCTATAATTCACCCCTCCACTTT.

This clonotype was picked up a small number of times. J is TRBJ2-3 and V is TRBV11-2, with TRBD2 matching 12 bases. CDR1 is SGHAT, CDR2 FQNNGV, per germline. CDR3 length: 16 residues. J was trimmed by 1 base and V by 5 bases; bases with no gene match: 4. The CDR3 nucleotides are TGTGCCAGCAGCACGGCTAGCGGGGGGGGCACAGATACGCAGTATTTT. Translating it yields CASSTASGGGTDTQYF. The whole variable domain, remainder taken from reference TRBV11-2 and TRBJ2-3, is EAGVAQSPRYKIIEKRQSVAFWCNPISGHATLYWYQQILGQGPKLLIQFQNNGVVDDSQLPKDRFSAERLKGVDSTLKIQPAKLEDSAVYLCASSTASGGGTDTQYFGPGTRLTVL.

This clonotype was counted a few times. The chain has TRBV4-2 and TRBJ1-4, with D possibly matching TRBD1 (6 bases). The CDR3 contains 16 residues. Trimming left V 5 bases short and J 4 bases short, with 17 bases between. In germline, CDR1 is LGHNA, CDR2 YNFKEQ. In DNA, the CDR3 is TGTGCCAGCAGCGGGCGGACGGACAGCCATAATGAAAAACTGTTTTTT. Amino acid sequence: CASSGRTDSHNEKLFF.

The rearrangement joins TRBV10-3 to TRBJ2-5; D is perhaps TRBD2 (5 bases). V shed 10 bases and J shed 2 bases, with 17 bases lying between them. This CDR3 is 14 amino acids long. Germline-derived CDR1 and CDR2 are ENHRY and SYGVKD. This CDR3 reads CATSVGSGQETQYF. CDR3 in DNA: TGTGCCACATCGGTAGGCAGCGGTCAAGAGACCCAGTACTTC.

The V and J genes are TRBV5-4 and TRBJ1-1; D remains ambiguous. The CDR3 runs 14 residues. V dropped 0 bases and J dropped 8 bases, with 14 bases sitting between them. CDR1 SGHNT and CDR2 YYREEE come from the germline V gene (reference sequence). CDR3 amino acids: CASSLGVGPAEAFF. DNA of the CDR3: TGTGCCAGCAGCTTGGGGGTAGGACCAGCAGAAGCTTTCTTT.

This clonotype has at least ten counts. The V gene is TRBV7-9, the J gene TRBJ1-6, with TRBD1 as a possible D gene (5 bases). Germline CDR1 and CDR2: SEHNR and FQNEAQ (reference sequence). The V gene lost 2 bases and the J gene lost 8 bases, with 10 bases spanning the gap. The CDR3 loop spans 14 amino acids. CDR3 DNA: TGTGCCAGCAGCTTAAAGGACACGTATTCACCCCTCCACTTT. Translating it yields CASSLKDTYSPLHF.

This clonotype occurred many times. This rearrangement joins TRBV6-2 or TRBV6-3 to TRBJ2-7; 7 bases agree with TRBD1. Trimming took 2 bases from V and 5 from J; bases not matched to a gene: 9. Germline V gives CDR1 MNHEY, CDR2 SVGEGT. This CDR3 is built from 15 residues. The CDR3 bases are TGTGCCAGCAGTTACAACCAGGGGGTATACCACGAGCAGTACTTC. Its protein product is CASSYNQGVYHEQYF.

This clonotype appeared many times. The chain combines TRBV10-3 with TRBJ1-4, with 8 bases lining up with TRBD1. CDR1 and CDR2 from the germline V gene are ENHRY and SYGVKD. CDR3 length: 15 amino acids. V shed 0 bases and J 10 bases; nucleotides not matched to a gene: 7. CDR3 amino acids: CAISESRDRNGKLFF. For the CDR3, the DNA is TGTGCCATCAGTGAGTCGAGGGACAGGAACGGAAAACTGTTTTTT.

The J gene is TRBJ1-5, the V gene TRBV4-3, with 7 bases that match TRBD1. Trimming took 0 bases from V and 6 from J; bases not matched to a gene: 5. CDR3 length: 15 residues. Germline V gene lookup returns CDR1 LGHNA and CDR2 YSLEER. The CDR3 here is CASSQDRPGGQPQHF. The CDR3 nucleotides read TGCGCCAGCAGCCAAGATAGGCCAGGGGGTCAGCCCCAGCATTTT.

This clonotype was seen more than once but under ten times. The chain recombines TRBV2 with TRBJ2-5; unclear D gene. Trimming left V 8 bases short and J 4 bases short, with 14 bases between. The germline CDR1 and CDR2 sequences are SNHLY and FYNNEI. The CDR3 loop spans 13 amino acids. CDR3 nucleotide sequence: TGTGCCAGCGCACCTAGACTCGGAGAGACCCAGTACTTC. This translates into CASAPRLGETQYF.

A few counts support this clonotype. The DNA of the CDR3 is TGTGCCAGCAGCTTAGGACAGGGGGGGGGAGAGACCCAGTACTTC. Protein sequence: CASSLGQGGGETQYF. The genes are TRBV7-8 and TRBJ2-5, with 9 bases aligning to TRBD1. Germline lookup yields CDR1 SGHVS and CDR2 FQNEAQ. Losses at the gene ends were 1 base for V and 4 bases for J; bases not matched to a gene: 4. The CDR3 covers 15 residues.